This T cell receptor (beta chain) was profiled in a study of regulatory T cells in long-lasting Graves disease. Arm-PCR of CDR3 regions and iRepertoire HTBI primers were used to build TCR beta libraries. TCRdb used MiXCR to reprocess the multiplex PCR reads, holding one entry per CDR3 protein. The profile shows around 400,000 distinct CDR3 sequences, about 15% of them singletons. As for time point: newly diagnosed GD, antithyroid drugs for less than 3 months. Extracted RNA from PBMCs served as the source of the TCR library. This CDR3 contains 14 residues. Germline CDR1 reads SNHLY; CDR2 reads FYNNEI. Trimming cost V 2 bases and J 7 bases; bases outside gene matches: 7. The data also belong to a second study, concerning T cells in Graves' hyperthyroidism and ophthalmopathy.

The chain employs TRBV2 and TRBJ1-1, with TRBD1 identical over 7 bases. The source is a woman aged 40 to 55 with Graves disease. This specimen was peripheral blood mononuclear cells (PBMCs), taken at new diagnosis, from a patient treated with antithyroid drugs. This chain's CDR3 is CASSELGRGNEAFF. The CDR3 DNA is TGTGCCAGCAGTGAACTAGGCAGGGGGAATGAAGCTTTCTTT.